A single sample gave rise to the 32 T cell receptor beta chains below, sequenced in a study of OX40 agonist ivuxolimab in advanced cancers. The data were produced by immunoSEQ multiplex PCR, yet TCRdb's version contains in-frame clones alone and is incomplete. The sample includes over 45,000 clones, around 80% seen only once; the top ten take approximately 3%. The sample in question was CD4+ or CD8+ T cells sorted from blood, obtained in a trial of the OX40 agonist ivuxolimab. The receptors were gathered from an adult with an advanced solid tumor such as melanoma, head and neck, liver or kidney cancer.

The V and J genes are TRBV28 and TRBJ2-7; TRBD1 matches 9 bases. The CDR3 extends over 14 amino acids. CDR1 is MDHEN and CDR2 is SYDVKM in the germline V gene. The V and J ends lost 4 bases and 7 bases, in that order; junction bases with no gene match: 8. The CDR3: CASSSQGQGFEQYF. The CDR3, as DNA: TGTGCCAGCAGTTCTCAGGGACAGGGTTTTGAGCAGTACTTC.

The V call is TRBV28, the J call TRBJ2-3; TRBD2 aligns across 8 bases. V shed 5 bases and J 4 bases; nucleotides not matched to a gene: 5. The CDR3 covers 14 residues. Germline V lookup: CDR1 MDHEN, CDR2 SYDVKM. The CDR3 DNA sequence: TGTGCCAGCAGTAGGCTAGCGGGTGCAGATACGCAGTATTTT. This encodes CASSRLAGADTQYF.

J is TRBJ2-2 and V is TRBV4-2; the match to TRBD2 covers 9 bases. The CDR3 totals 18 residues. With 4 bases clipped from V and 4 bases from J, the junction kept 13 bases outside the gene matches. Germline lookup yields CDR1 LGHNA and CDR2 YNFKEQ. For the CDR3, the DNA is TGTGCCAGCAGCCGAGCTGAGGCGGGAGGGCCGAGCACCGGGGAGCTGTTTTTT. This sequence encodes CASSRAEAGGPSTGELFF.

The CDR3 DNA is TGTGCCAGCACCGACCATCCCCGGGGACAGGGGATCGGGACAGATACGCAGTATTTT. This gives the protein CASTDHPRGQGIGTDTQYF. The genes are TRBV7-3 and TRBJ2-3, with 10 bases that match TRBD1. The germline gives CDR1 SGHTA, CDR2 FQGTGA. The CDR3 runs to 19 residues. V shed 7 bases, J shed 3 bases, and the junction held 19 bases outside the gene matches.

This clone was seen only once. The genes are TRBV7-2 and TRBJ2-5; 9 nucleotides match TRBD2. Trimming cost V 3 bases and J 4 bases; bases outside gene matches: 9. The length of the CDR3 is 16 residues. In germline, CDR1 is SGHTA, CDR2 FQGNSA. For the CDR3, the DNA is TGTGCCAGCAGCTTGGGACTAGCTCCAGGGCGAGAGACCCAGTACTTC. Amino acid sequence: CASSLGLAPGRETQYF.

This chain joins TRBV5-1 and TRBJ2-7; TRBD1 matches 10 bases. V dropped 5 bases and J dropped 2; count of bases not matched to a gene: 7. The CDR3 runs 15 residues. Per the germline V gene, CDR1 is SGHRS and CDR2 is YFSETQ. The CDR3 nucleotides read TGCGCCAGCAGAGGTCGGACAGGGGGTACCTACGAGCAGTACTTC. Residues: CASRGRTGGTYEQYF.

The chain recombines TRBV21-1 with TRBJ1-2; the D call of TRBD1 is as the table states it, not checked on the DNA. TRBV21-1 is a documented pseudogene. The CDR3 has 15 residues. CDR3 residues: CASSKGEGGSYGYTF. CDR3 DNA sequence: TGTGCCAGCAGCAAAGGGGAAGGGGGCAGCTATGGCTACACCTTC.

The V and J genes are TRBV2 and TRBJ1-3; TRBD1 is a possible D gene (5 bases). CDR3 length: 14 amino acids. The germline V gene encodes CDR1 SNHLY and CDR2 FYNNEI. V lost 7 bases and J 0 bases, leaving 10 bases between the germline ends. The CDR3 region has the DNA TGTGCCAGCATCCCGGGGACCTCTGGAAACACCATATATTTT. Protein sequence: CASIPGTSGNTIYF.

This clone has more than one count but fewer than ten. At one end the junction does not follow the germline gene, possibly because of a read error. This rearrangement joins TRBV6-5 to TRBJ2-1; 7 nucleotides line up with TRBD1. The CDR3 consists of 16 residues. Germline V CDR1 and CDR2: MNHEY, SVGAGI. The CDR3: CASSNSPGQIYNEQFF. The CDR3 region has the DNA TGTGCCAGCAGTAACTCTCCGGGACAGATCTACAATGAGCAGTTCTTC.

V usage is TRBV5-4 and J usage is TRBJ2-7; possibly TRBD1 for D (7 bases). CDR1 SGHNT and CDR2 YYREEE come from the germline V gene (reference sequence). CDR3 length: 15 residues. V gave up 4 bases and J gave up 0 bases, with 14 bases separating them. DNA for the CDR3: TGTGCCAGCAGCCTAGACCAGGGGGGCTCCTACGAGCAGTACTTC. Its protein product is CASSLDQGGSYEQYF.

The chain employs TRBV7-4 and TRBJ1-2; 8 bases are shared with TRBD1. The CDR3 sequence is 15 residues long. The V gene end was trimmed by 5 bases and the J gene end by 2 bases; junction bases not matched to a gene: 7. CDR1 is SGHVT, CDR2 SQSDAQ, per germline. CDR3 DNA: TGTGCCAGCAGCACGCGCGGACAGGGCAACTATGGCTACACCTTC. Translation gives CASSTRGQGNYGYTF.

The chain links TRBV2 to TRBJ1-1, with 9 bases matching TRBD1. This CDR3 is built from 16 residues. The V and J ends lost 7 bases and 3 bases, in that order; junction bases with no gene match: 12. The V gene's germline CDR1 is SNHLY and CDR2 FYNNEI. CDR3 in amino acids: CASIMDRGFGDTEAFF. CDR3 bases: TGTGCCAGCATAATGGACAGGGGATTTGGTGACACTGAAGCTTTCTTT.

The CDR3 region is CASSLGVSGTGSYEQYF. The CDR3 DNA sequence: TGTGCCAGCAGCTTGGGGGTCTCCGGGACAGGGTCCTACGAGCAGTACTTC. The genes are TRBV7-9 and TRBJ2-7; 9 bases are a match to TRBD1. CDR3 length: 17 amino acids. Germline CDR1 reads SEHNR; CDR2 reads FQNEAQ (reference sequence). The ends lost 3 bases at V and 1 base at J; junction bases unmatched: 10.

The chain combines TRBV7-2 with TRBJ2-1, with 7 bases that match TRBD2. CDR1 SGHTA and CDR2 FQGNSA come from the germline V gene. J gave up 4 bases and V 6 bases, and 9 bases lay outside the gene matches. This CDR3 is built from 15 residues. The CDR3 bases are TGTGCCAGCAGTCCCCCGGGGGGAGGGTACAATGAGCAGTTCTTC. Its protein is CASSPPGGGYNEQFF.

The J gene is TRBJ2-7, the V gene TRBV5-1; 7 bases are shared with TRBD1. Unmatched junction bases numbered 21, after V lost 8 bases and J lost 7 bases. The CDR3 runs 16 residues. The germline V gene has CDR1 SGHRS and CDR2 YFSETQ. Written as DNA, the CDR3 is TGCGCCAGTTCTCTCGACAGGGTTGACGGTTGGGGGGAGCAGTACTTC. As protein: CASSLDRVDGWGEQYF.

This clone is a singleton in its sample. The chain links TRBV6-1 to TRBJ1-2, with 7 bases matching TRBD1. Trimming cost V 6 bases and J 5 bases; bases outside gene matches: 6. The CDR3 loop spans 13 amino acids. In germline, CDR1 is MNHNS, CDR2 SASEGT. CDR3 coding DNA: TGTGCCAGCAGCGCCAGACAGGGATATGGCTACACCTTC. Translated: CASSARQGYGYTF.

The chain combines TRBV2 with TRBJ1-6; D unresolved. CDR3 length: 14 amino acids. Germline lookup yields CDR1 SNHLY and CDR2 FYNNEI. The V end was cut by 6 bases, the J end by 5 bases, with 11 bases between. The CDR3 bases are TGTGCCAGCAGGGAGGGAATAGATAATTCACCCCTCCACTTT. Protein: CASREGIDNSPLHF.

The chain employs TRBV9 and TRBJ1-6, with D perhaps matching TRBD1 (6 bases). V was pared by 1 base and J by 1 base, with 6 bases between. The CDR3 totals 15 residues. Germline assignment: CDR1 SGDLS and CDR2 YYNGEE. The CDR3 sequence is CASSVQGSYNSPLHF. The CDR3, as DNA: TGTGCCAGCAGCGTACAGGGGTCCTATAATTCACCCCTCCACTTT.

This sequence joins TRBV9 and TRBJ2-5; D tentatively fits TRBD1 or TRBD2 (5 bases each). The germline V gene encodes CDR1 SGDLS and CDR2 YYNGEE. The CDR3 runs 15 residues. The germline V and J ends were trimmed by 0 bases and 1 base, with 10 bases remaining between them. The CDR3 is CASSVDPGAQETQYF. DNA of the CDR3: TGTGCCAGCAGCGTAGATCCCGGGGCCCAAGAGACCCAGTACTTC.

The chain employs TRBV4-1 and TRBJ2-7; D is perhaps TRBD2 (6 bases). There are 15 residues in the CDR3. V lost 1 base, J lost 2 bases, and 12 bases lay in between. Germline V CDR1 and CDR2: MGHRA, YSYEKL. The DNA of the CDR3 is TGCGCCAGCAGCCAAGCCGGGACTGCCCCCTACGAGCAGTACTTC. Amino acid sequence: CASSQAGTAPYEQYF.

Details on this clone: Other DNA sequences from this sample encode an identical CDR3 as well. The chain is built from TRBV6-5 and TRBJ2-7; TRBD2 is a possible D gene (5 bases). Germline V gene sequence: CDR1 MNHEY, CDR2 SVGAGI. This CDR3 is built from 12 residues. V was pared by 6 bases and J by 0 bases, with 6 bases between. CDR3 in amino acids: CASSRDSYEQYF. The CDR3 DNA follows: TGTGCCAGCAGCCGGGACTCCTACGAGCAGTACTTC.

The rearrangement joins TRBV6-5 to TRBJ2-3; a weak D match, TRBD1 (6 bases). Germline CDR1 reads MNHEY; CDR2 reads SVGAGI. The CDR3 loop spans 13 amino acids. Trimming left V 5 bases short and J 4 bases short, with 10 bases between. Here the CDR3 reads CASSEWGPDTQYF. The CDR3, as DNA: TGTGCCAGCAGTGAATGGGGGCCAGATACGCAGTATTTT.

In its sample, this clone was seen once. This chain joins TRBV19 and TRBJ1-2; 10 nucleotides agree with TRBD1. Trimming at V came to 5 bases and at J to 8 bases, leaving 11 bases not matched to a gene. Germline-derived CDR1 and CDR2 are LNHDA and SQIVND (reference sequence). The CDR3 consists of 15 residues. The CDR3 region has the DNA TGTGCCAGTAGTCCTGCGAGGGACAGGGGTCGGGGCTACACCTTC. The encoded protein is CASSPARDRGRGYTF. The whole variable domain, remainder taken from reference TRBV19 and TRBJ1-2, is DGGITQSPKYLFRKEGQNVTLSCEQNLNHDAMYWYRQDPGQGLRLIYYSQIVNDFQKGDIAEGYSVSREKKESFPLTVTSAQKNPTAFYLCASSPARDRGRGYTFGSGTRLTVV.

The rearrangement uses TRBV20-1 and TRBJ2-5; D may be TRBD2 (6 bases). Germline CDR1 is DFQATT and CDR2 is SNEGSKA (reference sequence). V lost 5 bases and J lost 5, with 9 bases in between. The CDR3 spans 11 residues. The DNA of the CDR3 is TGCAGTGCTCTAGCGTGGGAGACCCAGTACTTC. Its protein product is CSALAWETQYF.

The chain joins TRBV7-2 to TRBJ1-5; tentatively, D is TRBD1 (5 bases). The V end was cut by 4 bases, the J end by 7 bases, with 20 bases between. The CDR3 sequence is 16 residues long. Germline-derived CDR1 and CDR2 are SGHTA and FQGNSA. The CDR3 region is CASSSDARGVGQPQHF. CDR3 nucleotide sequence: TGTGCCAGCAGCTCCGATGCTCGGGGGGTGGGCCAGCCCCAGCATTTT.

The CDR3 DNA reads as TGTGCCAGCAGCTTAGCGGGAGGGCATTTCCACGAGCAGTACTTC. This gives the protein CASSLAGGHFHEQYF. The V and J genes are TRBV11-2 and TRBJ2-7; 8 nucleotides line up with TRBD2. The V and J ends lost 1 base and 5 bases, in that order; junction bases with no gene match: 7. CDR3 size: 15 residues. Germline V CDR1 and CDR2: SGHAT, FQNNGV.

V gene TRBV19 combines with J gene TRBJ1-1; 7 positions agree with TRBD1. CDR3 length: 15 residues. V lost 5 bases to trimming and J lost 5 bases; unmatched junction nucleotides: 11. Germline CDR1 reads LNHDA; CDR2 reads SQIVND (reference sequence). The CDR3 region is CASSQTGQMRTEAFF. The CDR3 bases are TGTGCCAGTAGTCAAACGGGACAGATGAGGACTGAAGCTTTCTTT.

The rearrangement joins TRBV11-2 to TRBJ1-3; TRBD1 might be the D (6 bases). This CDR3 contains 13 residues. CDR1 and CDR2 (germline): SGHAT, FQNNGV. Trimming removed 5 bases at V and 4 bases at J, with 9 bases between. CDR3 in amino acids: CASSQRGGNTIYF. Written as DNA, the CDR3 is TGTGCCAGCAGCCAAAGGGGGGGAAACACCATATATTTT.

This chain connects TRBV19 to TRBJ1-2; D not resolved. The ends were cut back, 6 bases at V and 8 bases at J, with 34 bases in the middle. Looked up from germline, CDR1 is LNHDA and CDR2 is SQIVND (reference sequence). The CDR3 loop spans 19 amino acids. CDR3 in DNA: TGTGCCAGTAGCATCACTCCGCGGGGAGTAAGCGGCGGCTACAGAGGCTACACCTTC. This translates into CASSITPRGVSGGYRGYTF.

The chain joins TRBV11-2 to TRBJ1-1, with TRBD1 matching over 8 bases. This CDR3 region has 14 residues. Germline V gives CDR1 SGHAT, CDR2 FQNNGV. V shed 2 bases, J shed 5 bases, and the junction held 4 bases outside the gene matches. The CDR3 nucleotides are TGTGCCAGCAGCTTACGGACAGGGAAGACTGAAGCTTTCTTT. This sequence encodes CASSLRTGKTEAFF.

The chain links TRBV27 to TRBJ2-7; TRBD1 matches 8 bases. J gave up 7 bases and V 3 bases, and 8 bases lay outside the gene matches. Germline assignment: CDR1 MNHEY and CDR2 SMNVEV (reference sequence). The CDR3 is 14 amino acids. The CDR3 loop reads CASSFRQGLMEQYF. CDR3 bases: TGTGCCAGCAGTTTCAGACAGGGGTTGATGGAGCAGTACTTC.

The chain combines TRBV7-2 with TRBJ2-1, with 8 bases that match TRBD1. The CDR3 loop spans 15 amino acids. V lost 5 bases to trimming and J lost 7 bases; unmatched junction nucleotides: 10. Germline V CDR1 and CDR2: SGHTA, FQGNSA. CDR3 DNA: TGTGCCAGCAGCCCCCCCAGGGGGCCTACTAATGAGCAGTTCTTC. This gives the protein CASSPPRGPTNEQFF.